Presented here are 12 T cell receptor beta chains from one specimen sequenced in a study of patients and donors after allogeneic stem cell transplantation. TCRdb re-called the RT-PCR reads through MiXCR, storing one row per CDR3 protein. The sample consists of roughly 940,000 distinct CDR3 sequences, under 20% of them appearing once. The sample comprised blood, either unsorted or a sorted T cell fraction (not recorded which). The receptors were gathered from a human donor who was either an allogeneic HSCT recipient or a stem cell or donor lymphocyte infusion donor (not recorded which). It is not recorded whose cells these are; they may come from a transplant donor.

Of note for this clonotype: Germline and junction disagree at one end, which may indicate a read error. The V call is TRBV7-7, the J call TRBJ2-3; D is ambiguous. The CDR3 spans 15 residues. Germline CDR1 SSHAT, CDR2 FNYEAQ (reference sequence). The CDR3 here is CASSRSLGSTDTQYF. CDR3 nucleotide sequence: TGTGCTAGCAGCCGATCCTTGGGGAGCACAGATACGCAGTATTTT.

This clonotype has a handful of counts. V is TRBV11-2 and J is TRBJ2-1; TRBD1 is a possible D gene (6 bases). Trimming removed 4 bases at V and 8 bases at J, with 18 bases between. The CDR3 runs to 15 residues. Germline V gene lookup returns CDR1 SGHAT and CDR2 FQNNGV. The CDR3 DNA sequence: TGTGCCAGCAGCTGGGGGCGGCGAGACGGCGATGAGCAGTTCTTC. Protein: CASSWGRRDGDEQFF.

Only a few counts were recorded for this clonotype. The chain combines TRBV7-2 with TRBJ1-1, with 9 bases that match TRBD1. The germline CDR1 and CDR2 sequences are SGHTA and FQGNSA. This CDR3 has 16 residues. Trimming at V came to 4 bases and at J to 4 bases, leaving 10 bases not matched to a gene. CDR3 nucleotide sequence: TGTGCCAGCAGCTACCTCCCGGGACAGGGAGTCACTGAAGCTTTCTTT. Protein: CASSYLPGQGVTEAFF. Full variable domain (outside the CDR3, taken from reference TRBV7-2 and TRBJ1-1): GAGVSQSPSNKVTEKGKDVELRCDPISGHTALYWYRQSLGQGLEFLIYFQGNSAPDKSGLPSDRFSAERTGGSVSTLTIQRTQQEDSAVYLCASSYLPGQGVTEAFFGQGTRLTVV.

V usage is TRBV2 and J usage is TRBJ1-6; 7 nucleotides line up with TRBD1. With 7 bases clipped from V and 6 bases from J, the junction kept 9 bases outside the gene matches. CDR1 and CDR2 (germline): SNHLY, FYNNEI. The CDR3 runs 15 residues. The CDR3: CASKGRTGSNSPLHF. Here the CDR3 DNA reads TGTGCCAGCAAAGGTCGGACAGGCTCTAATTCACCCCTCCACTTT.

This sequence joins TRBV7-9 and TRBJ1-4; 8 bases fit TRBD1. CDR3 length: 15 amino acids. Germline-derived CDR1 and CDR2 are SEHNR and FQNEAQ (reference sequence). V lost 4 bases to trimming and J lost 4 bases; unmatched junction nucleotides: 5. CDR3 region: CASSSTGADNEKLFF. In DNA, the CDR3 is TGTGCCAGCAGCTCGACAGGGGCGGATAATGAAAAACTGTTTTTT.

V is TRBV27 and J is TRBJ1-2; TRBD1 matches at 8 bases. This CDR3 region has 15 residues. Germline lookup yields CDR1 MNHEY and CDR2 SMNVEV (reference sequence). Trimming removed 2 bases from V and 3 bases from J; junction bases left unmatched: 5. DNA for the CDR3: TGTGCCAGCAGTTTAAGAGGACAGGGTGACTATGGCTACACCTTC. It codes for CASSLRGQGDYGYTF.

This clonotype came up a few times. This sequence joins TRBV12-3 or TRBV12-4 and TRBJ1-2; D uncertain. Trimming took off 7 bases at V and 6 bases at J, with 9 bases between the two ends. The CDR3 contains 11 residues. The CDR3 spells CASTKGDGYTF. The CDR3 nucleotides read TGTGCCAGCACTAAAGGCGATGGCTACACCTTC.

This clonotype was detected a few times. The V gene is TRBV5-6, the J gene TRBJ1-6, with D possibly TRBD1 on 5 matching bases. The CDR3 runs to 18 residues. Germline CDR1 and CDR2: SGHDT and YYEEEE. Trimming removed 3 bases from V and 7 bases from J, with 23 bases in between. CDR3: CASSYSLMEQALNSPLHF. The DNA of the CDR3 is TGTGCCAGCAGCTACTCCCTTATGGAACAGGCGCTAAATTCACCCCTCCACTTT.

This chain uses TRBV29-1 with TRBJ1-3; D gene uncertain. The germline gives CDR1 SQVTM, CDR2 ANQGSEA. Trimming took 5 bases from V and 4 from J, leaving 15 bases between them. This CDR3 is 14 amino acids long. The CDR3 loop reads CSVQVRSAGNTIYF. In nucleotides, the CDR3 is TGCAGCGTTCAAGTACGAAGCGCCGGAAACACCATATATTTT.

This clonotype occurred a few times. The rearrangement joins TRBV7-8 to TRBJ2-1, with D unresolved. CDR1 is SGHVS and CDR2 is FQNEAQ in the germline V gene. The ends were cut back, 1 base at V and 4 bases at J, with 11 bases in the middle. The CDR3 extends over 15 amino acids. CDR3 protein: CASSLEEDPYNEQFF. The CDR3 nucleotides read TGTGCCAGCAGCTTAGAAGAGGACCCTTACAATGAGCAGTTCTTC.

This clonotype was recorded a few times. The genes are TRBV2 and TRBJ1-1, with 9 bases aligning to TRBD1. The V gene's germline CDR1 is SNHLY and CDR2 FYNNEI. This CDR3 is built from 15 residues. V lost 6 bases and J lost 4; bases outside the gene matches: 9. The CDR3 reads CASRLQGAKGTEAFF. CDR3 DNA sequence: TGTGCCAGCAGGCTACAGGGGGCGAAGGGCACTGAAGCTTTCTTT.

The chain employs TRBV12-3 or TRBV12-4 and TRBJ1-2; the match to TRBD1 covers 7 bases. The CDR3 runs to 16 residues. V was clipped by 5 bases and J by 5 bases; unmatched bases: 14. CDR3 loop: CASSLRQGLGGYGYTF. CDR3 bases: TGTGCCAGCAGTCTGCGACAGGGACTTGGCGGGTATGGCTACACCTTC.